This T cell receptor (beta chain) is drawn from a study of T cell repertoires in cytomegalovirus infection. Study-level information: An indication of both CMV infection and matching HLA type came from public TCR beta signatures.

In germline, CDR1 is LGHNA, CDR2 YNFKEQ. The CDR3 is 17 amino acids. Trimming removed 1 base from V and 0 bases from J, with 13 bases in between. Study-wide results and caveats: HLA-C-restricted TCR beta clonotypes specific for CMV led the ex vivo response. Of the TCR beta families, the public ones yielded a cumulative frequency that identified carriers of CMV plus the relevant HLA.

As to this clonotype: The antigen is not known.

TCRdb re-analysed the reads in MiXCR, keeping a single row per CDR3 protein. Of roughly 310,000 distinct CDR3 sequences in the sample, 25% to 35% were seen once. The clonotype originates from a human donor in good health (CMV status not recorded). Some clones in this sample may be carry-over from other donors' samples. The V call is TRBV4-2, the J call TRBJ2-4; D gene uncertain. Sequencing was performed on cultured PBMCs, taken from culture after CMV antigen stimulation. CDR3 nucleotides: TGTGCCAGCAGCCAAGTGGCGAGTACCGAAGCCAAAAACATTCAGTACTTC. Translating it yields CASSQVASTEAKNIQYF.